This is a list of T cell receptor beta chains from one sample in a study of cytomegalovirus exposure and HLA in healthy donors. Measured with immunoSEQ multiplex PCR; TCRdb has only the in-frame clones, and not every one. This sample yields 130,000 to 150,000 clones, of which approximately 80% are seen a single time; over 9.5% belongs to the top ten. The specimen sequenced was PBMCs. These receptors were taken from a woman aged 55-70 years in good health and CMV-seropositive. CDR3s include the opening cysteine and the closing phenylalanine or tryptophan. Each record gives: V gene, D gene, J gene, CDR3 protein. A D gene is named only where the DNA matches it firmly.

V gene: TRBV7-2; D gene: TRBD1; J gene: TRBJ1-4; CDR3 protein: CASSLEQGAEKLFF
V gene: TRBV9; D gene: TRBD2; J gene: TRBJ2-7; CDR3 protein: CASSVAEGTSFEQYF
V gene: TRBV6-1; D gene: TRBD1; J gene: TRBJ2-5; CDR3 protein: CASTLTTGVETQYF
V gene: TRBV7-9; D gene: TRBD1; J gene: TRBJ1-5; CDR3 protein: CASSLDRGHQPQHF
V gene: TRBV2; D gene: .; J gene: TRBJ1-4; CDR3 protein: CASSYRGEKLFF
V gene: TRBV11-3; D gene: TRBD2; J gene: TRBJ2-1; CDR3 protein: CASSLGPRGGRAGEQFF
V gene: TRBV27; D gene: TRBD2; J gene: TRBJ2-7; CDR3 protein: CASSSGRTYEQYF
V gene: TRBV21-1; D gene: .; J gene: TRBJ2-5; CDR3 protein: CASSNPGLAGVWETQYF
V gene: TRBV27; D gene: .; J gene: TRBJ2-2; CDR3 protein: CASSLLTPRGTGELFF
V gene: TRBV4-3; D gene: TRBD2; J gene: TRBJ2-3; CDR3 protein: CASSLFSGRGTDTQYF
V gene: TRBV19; D gene: TRBD1; J gene: TRBJ1-5; CDR3 protein: CASSIPRTGGHQPQHF
V gene: TRBV19; D gene: TRBD1; J gene: TRBJ1-2; CDR3 protein: CASSDRDRASYGYTF
V gene: TRBV7-6; D gene: .; J gene: TRBJ2-5; CDR3 protein: CASSGLWGVETQYF
V gene: TRBV11-3; D gene: .; J gene: TRBJ2-5; CDR3 protein: CASSSPTVEETQYF
V gene: TRBV28; D gene: .; J gene: TRBJ1-2; CDR3 protein: CASSQYYGYTF
V gene: TRBV28; D gene: TRBD1; J gene: TRBJ2-7; CDR3 protein: CASSLWGTGGGEQYF
V gene: TRBV7-3; D gene: .; J gene: TRBJ1-1; CDR3 protein: CASSLHGGTEAFF
V gene: TRBV9; D gene: .; J gene: TRBJ1-1; CDR3 protein: CASSVGAGIRNTEAFF